A selection of T cell receptor beta chains follows, all from one sample in a study of T cell responses to AZD1222 COVID-19 vaccine. TCRdb's table, derived via immunoSEQ multiplex PCR, lists solely in-frame clones and lacks some. Here the sample spans 150,000 or so clones, around 93% being singletons. This specimen consisted of peripheral blood, obtained on day 0 of AZD1222 vaccination. These receptors were obtained from an adult in good health. CDR3s include the opening cysteine and the closing phenylalanine or tryptophan. A D gene is named only where the DNA matches it firmly. The size of a clone is reported for some rows only, either as once, few or many, or as a class for expanded clones.

size	J	V	D	CDR3	DNA
.	TRBJ2-3	TRBV4-3	.	CASSQGAGGAAGTDTQYF	TGCGCCAGCAGCCAAGGGGCCGGAGGAGCGGCGGGCACAGATACGCAGTATTTT
.	TRBJ1-1	TRBV7-8	.	CASSLAPDRRRNPEAFF	TGTGCCAGCAGCTTAGCCCCTGACAGGCGGAGGAACCCTGAAGCTTTCTTT
.	TRBJ2-1	TRBV19	TRBD1	CASSPRTGGDLYNEQFF	TGTGCCAGTAGCCCCAGGACAGGGGGCGACCTCTACAATGAGCAGTTCTTC
.	TRBJ1-6	TRBV3-1/TRBV3-2	.	CASSRRGQDSPLHF	TGTGCCAGCAGCCGACGGGGGCAGGATTCACCCCTCCACTTT
.	TRBJ2-1	TRBV9	TRBD2	CASSVGRELNNEQFF	TGTGCCAGCAGCGTAGGGCGGGAGTTAAACAATGAGCAGTTCTTC
.	TRBJ1-4	TRBV27	.	CASSTPGGWDEKLFF	TGTGCCAGCAGTACCCCCGGGGGTTGGGATGAAAAACTGTTTTTT
.	TRBJ1-2	TRBV10-3	.	CAISAELSGYTF	TGTGCCATCAGTGCGGAACTGAGTGGCTACACCTTC
.	TRBJ1-1	TRBV7-9	.	CASSLLGGGNTEAFF	TGTGCCAGCAGCTTATTGGGCGGAGGGAACACTGAAGCTTTCTTT
.	TRBJ1-4	TRBV2	.	CASIRGLSEKLFF	TGTGCCAGCATTCGGGGCTTGAGTGAAAAACTGTTTTTT
once	TRBJ2-2	TRBV27	TRBD2	CASRSGGYTGELFF	TGTGCCAGCAGATCGGGAGGTTACACCGGGGAGCTGTTTTTT
once	TRBJ1-1	TRBV11-2	.	CASSLKVGSTEAFF	TGTGCCAGCAGCCTAAAAGTAGGGAGCACTGAAGCTTTCTTT
.	TRBJ2-2	TRBV9	TRBD1	CASSPDRGHTGELFF	TGTGCCAGCAGCCCGGACAGGGGTCACACCGGGGAGCTGTTTTTT
.	TRBJ2-3	TRBV3-1/TRBV3-2	.	CASSLRGLHTDTQYF	TGTGCCAGCAGCCTCCGGGGACTCCACACAGATACGCAGTATTTT
.	TRBJ1-2	TRBV7-3	TRBD1	CASSLGTGANHRGYTF	TGTGCCAGCAGCCTTGGGACAGGGGCCAACCATCGCGGCTACACCTTC
.	TRBJ1-5	TRBV6-5	.	CASKPDSNQPRHF	TGTGCCAGCAAGCCAGATAGCAATCAGCCCCGGCATTTT
.	TRBJ1-2	TRBV19	.	CASSLGTNYGYTF	TGTGCCAGTAGTCTCGGGACTAACTATGGCTACACCTTC
.	TRBJ1-5	TRBV2	.	CASSGAHGNQPQHF	TGTGCCAGCAGTGGGGCGCATGGTAATCAGCCCCAGCATTTT
.	TRBJ1-2	TRBV11-2	.	CASSFEPTYGYTF	TGCGCCAGCAGCTTTGAACCCACCTATGGCTACACCTTC
.	TRBJ2-2	TRBV27	.	CASRIREKWGELFF	TGTGCCAGCAGGATTCGGGAGAAATGGGGGGAGCTGTTTTTT
.	TRBJ2-1	TRBV3-1/TRBV3-2	TRBD2	CASSPLAGGRGEQFF	TGTGCCAGCAGCCCACTAGCGGGAGGGCGGGGTGAGCAGTTCTTC
.	TRBJ2-1	TRBV9	TRBD2	CASSPDSGSTYNEQFF	TGTGCCAGCAGCCCTGATAGCGGGAGTACCTACAATGAGCAGTTCTTC
once	TRBJ2-2	TRBV19	.	CASSIWGRSNTGELFF	TGTGCCAGTAGTATCTGGGGGCGATCGAACACCGGGGAGCTGTTTTTT
.	TRBJ2-3	TRBV19	TRBD2	CASSIGLAGGLSTDTQYF	TGTGCCAGTAGTATAGGCCTAGCGGGGGGGCTCAGCACAGATACGCAGTATTTT
.	TRBJ1-2	TRBV7-3	.	CASSLGQSYGYTF	TGTGCCAGCAGCCTCGGGCAGTCCTATGGCTACACCTTC